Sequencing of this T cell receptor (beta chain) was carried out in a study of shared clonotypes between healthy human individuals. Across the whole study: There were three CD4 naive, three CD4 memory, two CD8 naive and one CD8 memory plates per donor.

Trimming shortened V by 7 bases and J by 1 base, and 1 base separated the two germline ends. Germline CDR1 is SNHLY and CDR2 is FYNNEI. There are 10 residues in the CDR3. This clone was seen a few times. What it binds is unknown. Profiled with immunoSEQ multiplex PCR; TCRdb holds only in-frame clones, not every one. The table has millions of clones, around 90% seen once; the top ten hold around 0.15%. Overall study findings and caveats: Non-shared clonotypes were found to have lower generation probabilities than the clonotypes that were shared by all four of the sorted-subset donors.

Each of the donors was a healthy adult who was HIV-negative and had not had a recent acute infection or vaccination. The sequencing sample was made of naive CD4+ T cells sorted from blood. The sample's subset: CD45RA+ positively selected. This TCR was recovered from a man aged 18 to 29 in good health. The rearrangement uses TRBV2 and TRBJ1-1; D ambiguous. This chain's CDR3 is CASKNTEAFF. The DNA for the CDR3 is TGTGCCAGCAAGAACACTGAAGCTTTCTTT.